This T cell receptor beta chain appears in the sequencing data of a study of blood T cell repertoires in COVID-19. TCRdb keeps only in-frame clones here, not all; method: immunoSEQ multiplex PCR. The sample holds around 450,000 clones; roughly 90% are singletons and the top ten take 4% to 5.5%. The CDR3 covers 13 residues. The germline CDR1 and CDR2 sequences are MNHEY and SVGAGI. V lost 5 bases, J lost 6 bases, and 14 bases lay in between. The source is a woman aged 30 to 39 with acute or convalescent COVID-19. This sequence joins TRBV6-5 and TRBJ2-7; D gene uncertain. Sequencing input: peripheral blood. CDR3 in amino acids: CASSTNSRGEQYF. CDR3 coding DNA: TGTGCCAGCAGTACTAACTCCCGAGGCGAGCAGTACTTC.